This entry lists 24 T cell receptor beta chains sequenced from one sample in a study of neoadjuvant anti-PD-1 for oral cavity cancer. Here immunoSEQ multiplex PCR was the method, and the copy in TCRdb shows in-frame clones only, minus some. Of more than 12,000 clones listed, just over 70% are singletons. The source material was PBMCs, sampled before nivolumab (anti-PD-1) treatment. These TCRs come from a person between 40 and 79 years old with oral cavity squamous cell carcinoma.

The chain has TRBV30 and TRBJ2-1, with 8 bases matching TRBD2. The trim removed 0 bases at V and 4 bases at J, leaving 5 bases unmatched. Germline V CDR1 and CDR2: GTSNPN, SVGIG (reference sequence). This CDR3 has 15 amino acids. CDR3: CAWSVLRGGYNEQFF. CDR3 nucleotides: TGTGCCTGGAGTGTACTTCGGGGGGGGTACAATGAGCAGTTCTTC.

The J gene is TRBJ1-2, the V gene TRBV4-1, with a weak D call TRBD1 (5 bases). This CDR3 region has 14 residues. The V and J ends lost 1 base and 4 bases respectively, with 10 bases between them. CDR1 and CDR2 (germline): MGHRA, YSYEKL. Written as DNA, the CDR3 is TGCGCCAGCAGCCAAGGACAGCGGGGCTATGGCTACACCTTC. Protein: CASSQGQRGYGYTF.

The V gene is TRBV5-6, the J gene TRBJ2-7; no definite D call. Germline values: CDR1 SGHDT, CDR2 YYEEEE. The CDR3 spans 12 residues. Trimming removed 4 bases from V and 4 bases from J, with 9 bases in between. The CDR3 is CASSKTGYEQYF. In nucleotides, the CDR3 is TGTGCCAGCAGCAAGACGGGTTACGAGCAGTACTTC.

This chain uses TRBV6-4 with TRBJ2-2; D is unclear. The germline CDR1 and CDR2 sequences are MRHNA and SNTAGT. The CDR3 has 12 residues. Trimming cost V 6 bases and J 5 bases, with 7 bases left between them. The CDR3 protein is CASSAGTGELFF. For the CDR3, the DNA is TGTGCCAGCAGCGCAGGAACCGGGGAGCTGTTTTTT.

This chain uses TRBV7-9 with TRBJ1-3, with D hard to call. The CDR3 runs to 13 residues. CDR1 and CDR2 from the germline V gene are SEHNR and FQNEAQ (reference sequence). Trimming took off 2 bases at V and 6 bases at J, with 8 bases between the two ends. CDR3 nucleotides: TGTGCCAGCAGCTTACGCGATGAAAACACCATATATTTT. It specifies CASSLRDENTIYF.

The genes are TRBV7-9 and TRBJ2-7; 7 bases are a match to TRBD1. The CDR3 loop spans 14 amino acids. The germline gives CDR1 SEHNR, CDR2 FQNEAQ (reference sequence). After removal of 3 bases from V and 5 bases from J, the junction contained 7 bases not matched to a gene. For the CDR3, the DNA is TGTGCCAGCAGCTTCGCACAGGGGTTTAACGAGCAGTACTTC. This gives the protein CASSFAQGFNEQYF.

The rearrangement joins TRBV5-1 to TRBJ2-5, with a weak D call TRBD1 (5 bases). The CDR3 spans 12 residues. Germline CDR1 is SGHRS and CDR2 is YFSETQ. V was shortened by 0 bases and J by 5 bases, with 5 bases between the two germline ends. CDR3 protein: CASSLEGETQYF. The DNA for the CDR3 is TGCGCCAGCAGCTTGGAGGGGGAGACCCAGTACTTC.

The gene calls are TRBV29-1 and TRBJ2-7, with 7 bases lining up with TRBD1. The CDR3 consists of 14 residues. In germline, CDR1 is SQVTM, CDR2 ANQGSEA. The V gene end was trimmed by 3 bases and the J gene end by 1 base; junction bases not matched to a gene: 6. This CDR3 is CSVDLGTASYEQYF. For the CDR3, the DNA is TGCAGCGTTGATTTGGGGACAGCATCCTACGAGCAGTACTTC.

The rearrangement uses TRBV11-3 and TRBJ2-6; D gene ambiguous. V lost 6 bases and J 4 bases, leaving 10 bases between the germline ends. Germline V gene data show CDR1 as SGHNT and CDR2 as YENEEA. The CDR3 totals 14 residues. The CDR3 nucleotides read TGTGCCAGCAGTGTGGGTACAGGGGCCAACGTCCTGACTTTC. Translated: CASSVGTGANVLTF.

The chain employs TRBV5-5 and TRBJ1-5; the D gene is possibly TRBD1 (5 bases). Germline CDR1 reads SGHKS; CDR2 reads YYEKEE (reference sequence). Trimming left V 4 bases short and J 4 bases short, with 21 bases between. The length of the CDR3 is 17 residues. The CDR3 coding sequence is TGTGCCAGCAGCCCCAGTCCGGGGGAAGGGTGGAATCAGCCCCAGCATTTT. It yields the protein CASSPSPGEGWNQPQHF.

J is TRBJ1-2 and V is TRBV7-9; D not certain. The V and J ends lost 1 base and 5 bases respectively, with 14 bases between them. The CDR3 loop spans 15 amino acids. From germline, CDR1 is SEHNR and CDR2 FQNEAQ (reference sequence). This CDR3 is CASSLVVWGTYGYTF. The CDR3 DNA is TGTGCCAGCAGCTTAGTGGTATGGGGTACATATGGCTACACCTTC.

The rearrangement uses TRBV7-3 and TRBJ2-1; D possibly corresponds to TRBD2 (5 bases). Trimming cost V 0 bases and J 10 bases, with 10 bases left between them. The CDR3 has 13 amino acids. Looked up from germline, CDR1 is SGHTA and CDR2 is FQGTGA. In DNA form, the CDR3 reads TGTGCCAGCAGCTTAACGTCGCGAGGGGAGCAGTTCTTC. Encoded protein: CASSLTSRGEQFF.

The chain combines TRBV30 with TRBJ1-1; TRBD1 agrees at 10 bases. This CDR3 region has 16 residues. Germline-derived CDR1 and CDR2 are GTSNPN and SVGIG (reference sequence). The trim removed 3 bases at V and 7 bases at J, leaving 14 bases unmatched. In DNA, the CDR3 is TGTGCCTGGAGCGAACCCCCAGGGACAGGGGTATTTGAAGCTTTCTTT. Amino acid sequence: CAWSEPPGTGVFEAFF.

The CDR3, as DNA: TGTGCCAGCTCACCGTATCGTGAGGGCCCAAGAATTGGCTACACCTTC. It translates to CASSPYREGPRIGYTF. V gene TRBV18 combines with J gene TRBJ1-2; D not certain. The CDR3 sequence is 16 residues long. Deletions cut 3 bases from V and 7 bases from J, with 21 bases between. The germline CDR1 and CDR2 sequences are KGHSH and LQKENI.

This clone has only a few counts. The V gene is TRBV4-1, the J gene TRBJ1-5; 12 bases match TRBD1. Germline CDR1 MGHRA, CDR2 YSYEKL. The CDR3 has 16 residues. V gave up 0 bases and J gave up 6 bases; unmatched junction bases: 3. In DNA form, the CDR3 reads TGCGCCAGCAGCCAAGATGGGACAGGGGGCTTTCAGCCCCAGCATTTT. Translation gives CASSQDGTGGFQPQHF.

This chain uses TRBV10-3 with TRBJ2-2, with 7 nucleotides matching TRBD2. The germline CDR1 and CDR2 sequences are ENHRY and SYGVKD. The CDR3 extends over 19 amino acids. The trim removed 0 bases at V and 4 bases at J, leaving 14 bases unmatched. The CDR3 DNA sequence: TGTGCCATCAGTGAGTCGATAGTTTTAAGGGGCGGGAGCACCGGGGAGCTGTTTTTT. It specifies CAISESIVLRGGSTGELFF.

The V call is TRBV11-2, the J call TRBJ2-1; 8 nucleotides match TRBD2. The CDR3 is 15 amino acids. CDR1 SGHAT and CDR2 FQNNGV come from the germline V gene. V shed 4 bases and J 3 bases; nucleotides not matched to a gene: 5. The CDR3: CASSSLAGLYNEQFF. Written as DNA, the CDR3 is TGTGCCAGCAGCTCGCTAGCGGGCCTCTACAATGAGCAGTTCTTC.

V is TRBV6-5 and J is TRBJ1-2; D not resolved. Deletions cut 5 bases from V and 11 bases from J, with 12 bases between. The CDR3 runs 11 residues. Germline V lookup: CDR1 MNHEY, CDR2 SVGAGI. The CDR3 protein is CASSDGPEYTF. DNA of the CDR3: TGTGCCAGCAGTGATGGGCCCGAGTACACCTTC.

This chain joins TRBV5-4 and TRBJ2-6, with a weak D call TRBD2 (5 bases). With 4 bases removed from V and 0 bases from J, the gap between germline ends came to 8 bases. Germline V gene sequence: CDR1 SGHNT, CDR2 YYREEE (reference sequence). The CDR3 extends over 15 amino acids. CDR3 sequence (DNA): TGTGCCAGCAGCCTGGACTCCTCTGGGGCCAACGTCCTGACTTTC. It encodes CASSLDSSGANVLTF.

This clone turned up a few times. V gene TRBV4-1 combines with J gene TRBJ1-2; 12 bases fit TRBD1. V shed 8 bases and J 7 bases; nucleotides not matched to a gene: 11. The CDR3 covers 15 residues. Germline CDR1 and CDR2: MGHRA and YSYEKL. The CDR3 DNA reads TGCGCCAGCTGTCCCCCCGGGACAGGGGGCTTTGGCTACACCTTC. Protein: CASCPPGTGGFGYTF.

The chain joins TRBV7-2 to TRBJ1-2; 8 bases fit TRBD1. CDR1 and CDR2 (germline): SGHTA, FQGNSA. The CDR3 is 15 amino acids. Trimming at V came to 5 bases and at J to 7 bases, leaving 12 bases not matched to a gene. Here the CDR3 reads CASSPRTTGGSGYTF. CDR3 sequence (DNA): TGTGCCAGCAGCCCGAGGACTACAGGGGGTTCTGGCTACACCTTC.

The V and J genes are TRBV2 and TRBJ2-4, with D hard to call. CDR1 and CDR2 (germline): SNHLY, FYNNEI. The V end was cut by 6 bases, the J end by 3 bases, with 9 bases between. The CDR3 is made up of 13 amino acids. Here the CDR3 DNA reads TGTGCCAGCAGGGTTTGGGGCAAAAACATTCAGTACTTC. This encodes CASRVWGKNIQYF.

Only a few counts were recorded for this clone. This chain joins TRBV4-1 and TRBJ2-6; TRBD1 might be the D (6 bases). This CDR3 is 17 amino acids long. V was shortened by 7 bases and J by 1 base, with 17 bases between the two germline ends. CDR1 is MGHRA, CDR2 YSYEKL, per germline. In DNA form, the CDR3 reads TGCGCCAGCACTCGAACAGGGTATCGGTCTGGGGCCAACGTCCTGACTTTC. It specifies CASTRTGYRSGANVLTF.

This sequence joins TRBV15 and TRBJ2-5; the D is unclear. V lost 0 bases and J lost 4, with 9 bases in between. This CDR3 is 14 amino acids long. The V gene's germline CDR1 is LNHNV and CDR2 YYDKDF (reference sequence). CDR3 sequence (DNA): TGTGCCACCAGCAGAGATCAATCGGCAGAGACCCAGTACTTC. Translation: CATSRDQSAETQYF.